These 26 T cell receptor beta chains came from one sample sequenced in a study of CD8+ T cells in alopecia areata. Investigators isolated RNA and reverse transcribed it into cDNA to act as the sequencing template. Produced via immunoSEQ multiplex PCR; TCRdb's table is partial and in-frame only. The repertoire holds about 76,000 clones, with 29% as singletons. Described treatment: oral pan-JAK inhibitor, 5-10 mg twice daily. Sequences were derived from CD8+ T cells sorted from blood, sampled at week 4, from a patient treated with tofacitinib. Receptors were obtained from a human donor with alopecia areata.

This chain links TRBV9 with TRBJ2-3; 13 nucleotides line up with TRBD2. Trimming at V came to 7 bases and at J to 3 bases, leaving 2 bases not matched to a gene. The CDR3 extends over 14 amino acids. CDR1 is SGDLS and CDR2 is YYNGEE in the germline V gene. The CDR3 bases are TGTGCCAGCGGGGGACTAGCGGGAACAGATACGCAGTATTTT. Translating it yields CASGGLAGTDTQYF.

The chain links TRBV7-9 to TRBJ2-2; D not certain. The CDR3 contains 12 residues. Looked up from germline, CDR1 is SEHNR and CDR2 is FQNEAQ (reference sequence). Trimming took off 5 bases at V and 6 bases at J, with 7 bases between the two ends. The CDR3: CASSRSPGELFF. The CDR3 nucleotides are TGTGCCAGCAGCCGGTCGCCCGGGGAGCTGTTTTTT.

The table lists this clone with a few counts. The rearrangement links TRBV6-5 to TRBJ2-7; no firm D call. Trimming took 3 bases from V and 1 from J, leaving 7 bases between them. The CDR3 loop spans 13 amino acids. In germline, CDR1 is MNHEY, CDR2 SVGAGI. The CDR3 here is CASSYTGSYEQYF. The DNA of the CDR3 is TGTGCCAGCAGTTATACCGGTTCCTACGAGCAGTACTTC.

This clone has only a few counts. This chain connects TRBV28 to TRBJ2-2; D possibly uses TRBD1 or TRBD2 (5 bases each). CDR3 length equals 14 residues. Germline V CDR1 and CDR2: MDHEN, SYDVKM. Trimming removed 2 bases from V and 2 bases from J, with 6 bases in between. The CDR3 DNA sequence: TGTGCCAGCAGTTTAGGGGGTAACACCGGGGAGCTGTTTTTT. It specifies CASSLGGNTGELFF.

The rearrangement links TRBV29-1 to TRBJ2-7; D may match TRBD1 or TRBD2 (5 bases each). The germline gives CDR1 SQVTM, CDR2 ANQGSEA. V was pared by 4 bases and J by 2 bases, with 9 bases between. This CDR3 comprises 12 residues. The CDR3 coding sequence is TGCAGCGTTGGGGGGTTAACCTACGAGCAGTACTTC. It codes for CSVGGLTYEQYF.

This clone has just a few counts. V gene TRBV30 combines with J gene TRBJ2-7; 11 bases are shared with TRBD1. This CDR3 has 16 amino acids. Germline V gene data show CDR1 as GTSNPN and CDR2 as SVGIG (reference sequence). J lost 6 bases, V lost 3 bases, and 13 bases had no gene match. The CDR3 nucleotides read TGTGCCTGGAGGGCCGTAGGACAGGGGGCTGTTGGCGAGCAGTACTTC. Its protein product is CAWRAVGQGAVGEQYF. The whole variable domain, filled in from reference TRBV30 and TRBJ2-7, reads SQTIHQWPATLVQPVGSPLSLECTVEGTSNPNLYWYRQAAGRGLQLLFYSVGIGQISSEVPQNLSASRPQDRQFILSSKKLLLSDSGFYLCAWRAVGQGAVGEQYFGPGTRLTVT.

The rearrangement joins TRBV30 to TRBJ1-2; D ambiguous. V dropped 4 bases and J dropped 3 bases, with 9 bases sitting between them. CDR3 length equals 12 residues. The germline CDR1 and CDR2 sequences are GTSNPN and SVGIG (reference sequence). CDR3 residues: CAWKGSDYGYTF. The DNA of the CDR3 is TGTGCCTGGAAGGGAAGCGACTATGGCTACACCTTC.

The chain couples TRBV29-1 to TRBJ2-5, with D unresolved. Trimming removed 7 bases at V and 7 bases at J, with 13 bases between. The germline V gene has CDR1 SQVTM and CDR2 ANQGSEA. This CDR3 comprises 11 residues. The CDR3 loop is CSAVAGGTQYF. DNA for the CDR3: TGCAGCGCCGTCGCAGGCGGGACCCAGTACTTC.

This clone turned up a few times. This chain links TRBV14 with TRBJ2-5; 10 nucleotides agree with TRBD2. The junction had 4 bases not matched to a gene; V was cut back by 1 base and J by 11 bases. The germline V gene encodes CDR1 SGHDN and CDR2 FVKESK. The length of the CDR3 is 13 residues. For the CDR3, the DNA is TGTGCCAGCAGCCAAGCTAGCGGGAGACTACAGTACTTC. Translating gives CASSQASGRLQYF.

The chain links TRBV29-1 to TRBJ2-3, with TRBD2 matching over 12 bases. Germline CDR1 reads SQVTM; CDR2 reads ANQGSEA. V lost 5 bases to trimming and J lost 6 bases; unmatched junction nucleotides: 6. The CDR3 has 14 amino acids. The chain's CDR3 is CSVLGLAGSDTQYF. The CDR3 DNA reads as TGCAGCGTTTTGGGACTAGCGGGTTCTGATACGCAGTATTTT.

This clone was seen a few times. This chain joins TRBV2 and TRBJ2-4; 8 nucleotides match TRBD2. Germline CDR1 SNHLY, CDR2 FYNNEI. The CDR3 has 13 residues. Trimming took 9 bases from V and 4 from J; bases not matched to a gene: 5. Here the CDR3 DNA reads TGTGCCAGTCAAGGACTAGCAAAAAACATTCAGTACTTC. It yields the protein CASQGLAKNIQYF. Based on the CDR3 plus reference TRBV2 and TRBJ2-4, the full variable domain is EPEVTQTPSHQVTQMGQEVILRCVPISNHLYFYWYRQILGQKVEFLVSFYNNEISEKSEIFDDQFSVERPDGSNFTLKIRSTKLEDSAMYFCASQGLAKNIQYFGAGTRLSVL.

The chain employs TRBV7-9 and TRBJ2-4; 8 bases match TRBD2. After removal of 3 bases from V and 1 base from J, the junction contained 8 bases not matched to a gene. The CDR3 is 17 amino acids. Germline CDR1 and CDR2: SEHNR and FQNEAQ (reference sequence). CDR3 DNA sequence: TGTGCCAGCAGCTTGTTAAGCGGGAGATGGGCCAAAAACATTCAGTACTTC. Its translation: CASSLLSGRWAKNIQYF.

This clone was detected only a few times. This CDR3 is CASSLSGGDGYTF. CDR3 nucleotides: TGCGCCAGCAGCTTGTCAGGCGGGGATGGCTACACCTTC. V and J are TRBV5-1 and TRBJ1-2, with D unresolved. Germline V gene data show CDR1 as SGHRS and CDR2 as YFSETQ. The CDR3 sequence is 13 residues long. With 1 base removed from V and 6 bases from J, the gap between germline ends came to 10 bases.

The chain uses TRBV11-1 and TRBJ2-7, with TRBD1 matching 7 bases. This CDR3 has 13 amino acids. V dropped 4 bases and J dropped 2; count of bases not matched to a gene: 2. CDR1 is SGHAT, CDR2 FQDESV, per germline (reference sequence). The CDR3 loop reads CASSYGTAYEQYF. The CDR3 DNA sequence: TGTGCCAGCAGCTATGGGACAGCCTACGAGCAGTACTTC.

A few counts support this clone. Other DNA sequences of this sample code for an identical CDR3. The rearrangement links TRBV29-1 to TRBJ1-1, with 8 bases matching TRBD1. Germline CDR1 and CDR2: SQVTM and ANQGSEA. The CDR3 loop spans 12 amino acids. With V trimmed by 6 bases and J by 5 bases, 5 bases remained unmatched. CDR3 residues: CSVRDRGTEAFF. Written as DNA, the CDR3 is TGCAGCGTCCGCGACAGGGGAACTGAAGCTTTCTTT.

The V and J genes are TRBV30 and TRBJ2-3, with D possibly TRBD1 on 5 matching bases. The CDR3 extends over 11 amino acids. V was pared by 8 bases and J by 1 base, with 7 bases between. Germline V gene sequence: CDR1 GTSNPN, CDR2 SVGIG (reference sequence). CDR3 sequence (DNA): TGTGCCCTCAGGGGCACAGATACGCAGTATTTT. Protein: CALRGTDTQYF. The full variable domain, with the rest looked up from reference TRBV30 and TRBJ2-3, is SQTIHQWPATLVQPVGSPLSLECTVEGTSNPNLYWYRQAAGRGLQLLFYSVGIGQISSEVPQNLSASRPQDRQFILSSKKLLLSDSGFYLCALRGTDTQYFGPGTRLTVL.

The genes are TRBV9 and TRBJ2-5; 7 nucleotides line up with TRBD2. The CDR3 contains 19 residues. V shed 0 bases, J shed 3 bases, and the junction held 17 bases outside the gene matches. The germline CDR1 and CDR2 sequences are SGDLS and YYNGEE. The CDR3 DNA reads TGTGCCAGCAGCGTAGGTCAGACAGAACCCCTCGCGGGAGAAGAGACCCAGTACTTC. This gives the protein CASSVGQTEPLAGEETQYF.

This sequence joins TRBV19 and TRBJ1-1; no firm D call. The CDR3 runs to 14 residues. CDR1 and CDR2 from the germline V gene are LNHDA and SQIVND (reference sequence). Trimming stripped 3 bases from V and 1 base from J, with 9 bases between. The CDR3 sequence: CASSISGGNTEAFF. CDR3 nucleotide sequence: TGTGCCAGTAGTATTTCTGGAGGGAACACTGAAGCTTTCTTT.

The chain uses TRBV29-1 and TRBJ2-7; D not resolved. Germline values: CDR1 SQVTM, CDR2 ANQGSEA. V was pared by 3 bases and J by 2 bases, with 11 bases between. The CDR3 has 13 amino acids. CDR3 in amino acids: CSVEERTPYEQYF. CDR3 sequence (DNA): TGCAGCGTTGAGGAGCGAACACCCTACGAGCAGTACTTC.

V and J are TRBV27 and TRBJ2-2; D is perhaps TRBD1 (5 bases). The V end was cut by 6 bases, the J end by 2 bases, with 7 bases between. The CDR3 has 13 residues. The germline V gene encodes CDR1 MNHEY and CDR2 SMNVEV (reference sequence). The CDR3 here is CASRTENTGELFF. The DNA of the CDR3 is TGTGCCAGCAGGACAGAAAACACCGGGGAGCTGTTTTTT.

The chain carries TRBV4-1 and TRBJ2-6; tentatively, D is TRBD1 or TRBD2 (6 bases each). V was trimmed by 2 bases and J by 2 bases, leaving 13 bases between them. The CDR3 is made up of 17 amino acids. Germline loops: CDR1 MGHRA, CDR2 YSYEKL. CDR3 sequence (DNA): TGCGCCAGCAGCCAATGGTACAGGGAGGCTGGGGCCAACGTCCTGACTTTC. Its translation: CASSQWYREAGANVLTF.

This clone was counted a few times. DNA of the CDR3: TGTGCCAGCAGTGAATACTTTGGCGGGACCACTAATGAGCAGTTCTTC. This gives the protein CASSEYFGGTTNEQFF. The rearrangement joins TRBV2 to TRBJ2-1; D might be TRBD2 (6 bases). This CDR3 has 16 amino acids. The V end lost 2 bases, the J end lost 7 bases, and 18 bases lay between the germline ends. The germline V gene encodes CDR1 SNHLY and CDR2 FYNNEI.

This clone was recorded at least ten times. The J gene is TRBJ2-1, the V gene TRBV19; unclear D gene. The V end lost 2 bases, the J end lost 7 bases, and 9 bases lay between the germline ends. Germline V gives CDR1 LNHDA, CDR2 SQIVND (reference sequence). This CDR3 is 13 amino acids long. Written as DNA, the CDR3 is TGTGCCAGTAGTATAAACATCGGGAATGAGCAGTTCTTC. Translation: CASSINIGNEQFF.

The V call is TRBV14, the J call TRBJ2-1; 7 bases fit TRBD2. Looked up from germline, CDR1 is SGHDN and CDR2 is FVKESK. CDR3 length: 15 amino acids. Germline trimming cut 4 bases from V and 8 bases from J; bases unmatched to any gene: 11. DNA of the CDR3: TGTGCCAGCAGCCCATTAGCGGGCCGAGCGGATGAGCAGTTCTTC. This translates into CASSPLAGRADEQFF.

This rearrangement joins TRBV6-1 to TRBJ2-7, with TRBD1 matching 10 bases. The CDR3 spans 14 residues. The trim removed 6 bases at V and 3 bases at J, leaving 5 bases unmatched. Germline V gives CDR1 MNHNS, CDR2 SASEGT. CDR3 region: CASRADRGYYEQYF. CDR3 DNA sequence: TGTGCCAGCAGAGCGGACAGGGGGTACTACGAGCAGTACTTC.

The J gene is TRBJ2-1, the V gene TRBV29-1; TRBD2 aligns across 7 bases. Germline-derived CDR1 and CDR2 are SQVTM and ANQGSEA. With 6 bases clipped from V and 6 bases from J, the junction kept 11 bases outside the gene matches. This CDR3 contains 14 residues. The CDR3 reads CSVVSLASGNEQFF. The CDR3 nucleotides are TGCAGCGTGGTATCACTAGCGTCGGGCAATGAGCAGTTCTTC.